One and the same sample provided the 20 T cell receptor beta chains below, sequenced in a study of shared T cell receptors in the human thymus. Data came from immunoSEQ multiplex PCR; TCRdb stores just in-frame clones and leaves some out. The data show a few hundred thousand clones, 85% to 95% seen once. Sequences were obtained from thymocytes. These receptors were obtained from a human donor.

In DNA, the CDR3 is TGTGCCAGCAGGATCTATAGCGGGAGGAAGAACGAGCAGTACTTC. Encoded protein: CASRIYSGRKNEQYF. This rearrangement joins TRBV6-1 to TRBJ2-7; 10 bases are a match to TRBD2. Trimming at V came to 6 bases and at J to 5 bases, leaving 10 bases not matched to a gene. CDR3 length equals 15 residues. CDR1 and CDR2 from the germline V gene are MNHNS and SASEGT.

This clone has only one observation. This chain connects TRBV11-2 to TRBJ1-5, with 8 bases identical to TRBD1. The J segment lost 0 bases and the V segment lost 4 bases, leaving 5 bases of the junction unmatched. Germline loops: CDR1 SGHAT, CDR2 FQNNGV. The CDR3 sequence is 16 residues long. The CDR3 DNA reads TGTGCCAGCAGCTCTAGGGACAGGTATAGCAATCAGCCCCAGCATTTT. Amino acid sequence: CASSSRDRYSNQPQHF.

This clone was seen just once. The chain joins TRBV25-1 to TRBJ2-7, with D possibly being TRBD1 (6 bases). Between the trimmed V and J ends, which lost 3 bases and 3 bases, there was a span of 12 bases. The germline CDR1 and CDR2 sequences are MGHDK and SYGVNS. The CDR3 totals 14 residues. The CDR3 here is CASSEQGIVYEQYF. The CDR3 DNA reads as TGTGCCAGCAGTGAGCAGGGGATTGTCTACGAGCAGTACTTC.

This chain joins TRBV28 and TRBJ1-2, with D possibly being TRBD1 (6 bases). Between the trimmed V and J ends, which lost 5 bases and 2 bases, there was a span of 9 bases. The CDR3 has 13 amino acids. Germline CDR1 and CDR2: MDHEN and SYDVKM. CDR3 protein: CASSPTGNYGYTF. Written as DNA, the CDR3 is TGTGCCAGCAGTCCCACAGGGAACTATGGCTACACCTTC.

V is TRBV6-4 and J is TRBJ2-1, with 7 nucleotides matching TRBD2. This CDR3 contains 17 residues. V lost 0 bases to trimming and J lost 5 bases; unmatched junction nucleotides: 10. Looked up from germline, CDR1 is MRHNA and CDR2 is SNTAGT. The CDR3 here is CASSDSDAGADHNEQFF. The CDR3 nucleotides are TGTGCCAGCAGTGACTCAGATGCGGGAGCTGACCACAATGAGCAGTTCTTC.

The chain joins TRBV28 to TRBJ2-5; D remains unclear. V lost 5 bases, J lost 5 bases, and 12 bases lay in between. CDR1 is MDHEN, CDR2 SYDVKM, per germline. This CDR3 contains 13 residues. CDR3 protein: CASSRSLVETQYF. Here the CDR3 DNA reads TGTGCCAGCAGTCGATCCCTCGTGGAGACCCAGTACTTC.

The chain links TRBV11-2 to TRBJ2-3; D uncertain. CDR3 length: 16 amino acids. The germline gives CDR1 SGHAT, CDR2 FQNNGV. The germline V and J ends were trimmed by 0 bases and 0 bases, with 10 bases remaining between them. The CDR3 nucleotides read TGTGCCAGCAGCTTAGATCAACCTAGAAGCACAGATACGCAGTATTTT. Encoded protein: CASSLDQPRSTDTQYF. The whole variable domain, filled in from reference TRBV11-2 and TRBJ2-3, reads EAGVAQSPRYKIIEKRQSVAFWCNPISGHATLYWYQQILGQGPKLLIQFQNNGVVDDSQLPKDRFSAERLKGVDSTLKIQPAKLEDSAVYLCASSLDQPRSTDTQYFGPGTRLTVL.

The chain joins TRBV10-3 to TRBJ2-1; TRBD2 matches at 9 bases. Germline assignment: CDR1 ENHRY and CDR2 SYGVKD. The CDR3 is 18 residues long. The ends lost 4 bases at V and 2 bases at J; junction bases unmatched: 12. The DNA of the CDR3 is TGTGCCATCAGTGGAACCACCAGCGGGAGGCCCCCCTACAATGAGCAGTTCTTC. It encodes CAISGTTSGRPPYNEQFF.

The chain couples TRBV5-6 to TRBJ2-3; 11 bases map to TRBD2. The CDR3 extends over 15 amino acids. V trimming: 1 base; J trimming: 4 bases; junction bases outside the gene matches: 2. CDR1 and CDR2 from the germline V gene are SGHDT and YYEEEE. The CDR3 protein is CASSLLAGGSDTQYF. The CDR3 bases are TGTGCCAGCAGCTTGCTAGCGGGAGGATCAGATACGCAGTATTTT.

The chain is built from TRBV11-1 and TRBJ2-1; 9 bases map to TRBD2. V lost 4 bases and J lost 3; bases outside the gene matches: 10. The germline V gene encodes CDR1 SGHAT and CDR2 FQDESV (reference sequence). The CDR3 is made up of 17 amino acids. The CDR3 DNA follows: TGTGCCAGCAGCTCCTATCGCGGGAGGGAAAACTACAATGAGCAGTTCTTC. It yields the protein CASSSYRGRENYNEQFF.

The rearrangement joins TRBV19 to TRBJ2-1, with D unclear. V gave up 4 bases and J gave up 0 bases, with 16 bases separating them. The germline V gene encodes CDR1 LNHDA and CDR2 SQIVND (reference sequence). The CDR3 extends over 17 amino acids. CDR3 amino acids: CASSRWTPQSSYNEQFF. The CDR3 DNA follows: TGTGCCAGTAGTAGGTGGACCCCCCAAAGCTCCTACAATGAGCAGTTCTTC.

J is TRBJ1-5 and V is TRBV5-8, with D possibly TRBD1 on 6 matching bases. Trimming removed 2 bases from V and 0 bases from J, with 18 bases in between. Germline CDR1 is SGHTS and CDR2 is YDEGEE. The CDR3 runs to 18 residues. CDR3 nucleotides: TGTGCCAGCAGCTTTGCCGGGACAAACCCTTATAGCAATCAGCCCCAGCATTTT. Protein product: CASSFAGTNPYSNQPQHF. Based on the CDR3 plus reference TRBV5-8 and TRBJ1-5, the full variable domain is EAGVTQSPTHLIKTRGQQATLRCSPISGHTSVYWYQQALGLGLQFLLWYDEGEERNRGNFPPRFSGRQFPNYSSELNVNALELEDSALYLCASSFAGTNPYSNQPQHFGDGTRLSIL.

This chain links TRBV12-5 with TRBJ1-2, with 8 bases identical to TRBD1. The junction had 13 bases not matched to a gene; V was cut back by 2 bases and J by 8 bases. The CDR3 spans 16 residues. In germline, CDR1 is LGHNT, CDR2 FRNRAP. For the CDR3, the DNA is TGTGCTAGTGGTTTGAGCCCGGACAGGGCCCCTGAGGGCTACACCTTC. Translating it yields CASGLSPDRAPEGYTF.

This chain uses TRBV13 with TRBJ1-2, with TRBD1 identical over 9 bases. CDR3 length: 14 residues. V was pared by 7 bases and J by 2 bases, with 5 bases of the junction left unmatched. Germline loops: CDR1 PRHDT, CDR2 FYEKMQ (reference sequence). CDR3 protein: CASIGGQGNYGYTF. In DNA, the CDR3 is TGTGCCAGCATAGGGGGACAGGGAAACTATGGCTACACCTTC.

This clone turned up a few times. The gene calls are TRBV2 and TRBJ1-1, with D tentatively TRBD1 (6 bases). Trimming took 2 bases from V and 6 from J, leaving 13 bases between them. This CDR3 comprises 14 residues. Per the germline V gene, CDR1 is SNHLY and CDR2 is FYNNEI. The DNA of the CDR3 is TGTGCCAGCAGTGAACTAGACAGGTACTCTGAAGCTTTCTTT. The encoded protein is CASSELDRYSEAFF.

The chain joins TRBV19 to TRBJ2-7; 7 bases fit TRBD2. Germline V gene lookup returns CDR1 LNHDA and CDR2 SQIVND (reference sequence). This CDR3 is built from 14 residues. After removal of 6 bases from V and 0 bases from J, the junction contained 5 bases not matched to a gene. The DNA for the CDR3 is TGTGCCAGTAGGGGAGCGGGAAGCTCCTACGAGCAGTACTTC. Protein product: CASRGAGSSYEQYF.

The CDR3, as DNA: TGCGCCAGCAGCTGGGGACAGGGGGAGCGGGAGCGGAACAATGAGCAGTTCTTC. Its protein product is CASSWGQGERERNNEQFF. The chain employs TRBV5-1 and TRBJ2-1; 11 positions match TRBD1. The germline CDR1 and CDR2 sequences are SGHRS and YFSETQ. This CDR3 is built from 18 residues. J lost 5 bases, V lost 3 bases, and 13 bases had no gene match.

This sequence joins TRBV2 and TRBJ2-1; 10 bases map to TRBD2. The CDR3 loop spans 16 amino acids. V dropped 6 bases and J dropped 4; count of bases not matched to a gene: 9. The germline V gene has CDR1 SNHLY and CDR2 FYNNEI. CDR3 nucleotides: TGTGCCAGCAGCGGACTAGCGGAGGTCCCGTACAATGAGCAGTTCTTC. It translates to CASSGLAEVPYNEQFF.

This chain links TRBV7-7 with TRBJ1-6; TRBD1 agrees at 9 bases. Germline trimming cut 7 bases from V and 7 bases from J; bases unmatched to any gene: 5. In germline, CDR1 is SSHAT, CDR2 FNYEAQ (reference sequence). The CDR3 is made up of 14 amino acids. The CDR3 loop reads CASIPTGGNSPLHF. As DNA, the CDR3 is TGTGCCAGCATCCCAACAGGGGGCAATTCACCCCTCCACTTT. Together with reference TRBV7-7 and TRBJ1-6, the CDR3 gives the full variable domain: GAGVSQSPRYKVTKRGQDVTLRCDPISSHATLYWYQQALGQGPEFLTYFNYEAQPDKSGLPSDRFSAERPEGSISTLTIQRTEQRDSAMYRCASIPTGGNSPLHFGNGTRLTVT.

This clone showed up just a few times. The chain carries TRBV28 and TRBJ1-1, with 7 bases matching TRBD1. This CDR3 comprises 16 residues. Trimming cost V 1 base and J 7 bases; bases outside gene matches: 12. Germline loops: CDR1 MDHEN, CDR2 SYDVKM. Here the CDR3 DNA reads TGTGCCAGCAGTTTATCGATCGACGGAGGGGGCTATGAAGCTTTCTTT. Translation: CASSLSIDGGGYEAFF.